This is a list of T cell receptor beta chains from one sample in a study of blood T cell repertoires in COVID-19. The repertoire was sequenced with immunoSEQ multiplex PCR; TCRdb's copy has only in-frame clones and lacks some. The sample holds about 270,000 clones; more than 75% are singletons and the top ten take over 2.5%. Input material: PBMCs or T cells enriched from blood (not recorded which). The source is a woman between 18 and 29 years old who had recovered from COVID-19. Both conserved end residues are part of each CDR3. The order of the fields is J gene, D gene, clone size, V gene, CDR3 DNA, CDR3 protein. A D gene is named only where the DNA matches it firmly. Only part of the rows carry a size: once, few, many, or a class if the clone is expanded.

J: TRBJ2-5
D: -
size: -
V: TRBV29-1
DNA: TGCAGCGTTGCGGCTGCGGGACAAGAGACCCAGTACTTC
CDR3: CSVAAAGQETQYF

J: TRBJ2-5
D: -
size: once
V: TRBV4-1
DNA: TGCGCCAGCAGCCAGTCCTTCGGGGTAGCGCAAGAGACCCAGTACTTC
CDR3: CASSQSFGVAQETQYF

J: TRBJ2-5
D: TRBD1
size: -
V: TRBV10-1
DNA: TGCGCCAGCAGTGATCCCGGACAGGGTCAAGAGACCCAGTACTTC
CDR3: CASSDPGQGQETQYF

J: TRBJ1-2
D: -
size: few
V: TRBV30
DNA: TGTGCCTGGAGCCCCCAAGTGGACAGTCTCGGCTACACCTTC
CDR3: CAWSPQVDSLGYTF

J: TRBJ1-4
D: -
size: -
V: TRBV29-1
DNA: TGCAGCGTTGTCGGGTTGGGTGAAAAACTGTTTTTT
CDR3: CSVVGLGEKLFF

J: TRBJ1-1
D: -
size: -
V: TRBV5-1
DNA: TGCGCCAGCAGCTTGGAGGGCCAGGGAGGTTACACTGAAGCTTTCTTT
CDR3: CASSLEGQGGYTEAFF

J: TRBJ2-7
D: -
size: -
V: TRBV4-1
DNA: TGCGCCAGCAGCCAGTACCAGACCTACGAGCAGTACTTC
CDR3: CASSQYQTYEQYF

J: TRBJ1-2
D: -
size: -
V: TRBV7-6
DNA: TGTGCCAGCAGCAATAGGACATATGGCTACACCTTC
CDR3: CASSNRTYGYTF

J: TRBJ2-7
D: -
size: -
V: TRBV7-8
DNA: TGTGCCAGCAGCGAGGAGCGCAGGGGCTACGAGCAGTACTTC
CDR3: CASSEERRGYEQYF

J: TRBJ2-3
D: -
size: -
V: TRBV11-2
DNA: TGTGCCAGCAGCTGGACGGGACTTCTCACAGATACGCAGTATTTT
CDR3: CASSWTGLLTDTQYF

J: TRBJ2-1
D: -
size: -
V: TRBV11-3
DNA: TGTGCCAGCAGCTTAGTTTTAATTGCTAGTCGCTACTCCTACAATGAGCAGTTCTTC
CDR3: CASSLVLIASRYSYNEQFF

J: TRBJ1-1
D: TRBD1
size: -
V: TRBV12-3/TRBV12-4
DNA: TGTGCCAGCGTGAACGACAGGGTTGAAGCTTTCTTT
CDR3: CASVNDRVEAFF

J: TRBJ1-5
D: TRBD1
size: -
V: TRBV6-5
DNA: TGTGCCAGCAGACGCCAGGGGGCAAGCAATCAGCCCCAGCATTTT
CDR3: CASRRQGASNQPQHF

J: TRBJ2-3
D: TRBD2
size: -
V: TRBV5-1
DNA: TGCGCCAGCAGCTTGGTCCCAGCGGGGGGGCCTGATACGCAGTATTTT
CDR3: CASSLVPAGGPDTQYF

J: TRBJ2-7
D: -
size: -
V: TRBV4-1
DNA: TGCGCCAGCAGCCCTGGACTTTCCTACGAGCAGTACTTC
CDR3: CASSPGLSYEQYF